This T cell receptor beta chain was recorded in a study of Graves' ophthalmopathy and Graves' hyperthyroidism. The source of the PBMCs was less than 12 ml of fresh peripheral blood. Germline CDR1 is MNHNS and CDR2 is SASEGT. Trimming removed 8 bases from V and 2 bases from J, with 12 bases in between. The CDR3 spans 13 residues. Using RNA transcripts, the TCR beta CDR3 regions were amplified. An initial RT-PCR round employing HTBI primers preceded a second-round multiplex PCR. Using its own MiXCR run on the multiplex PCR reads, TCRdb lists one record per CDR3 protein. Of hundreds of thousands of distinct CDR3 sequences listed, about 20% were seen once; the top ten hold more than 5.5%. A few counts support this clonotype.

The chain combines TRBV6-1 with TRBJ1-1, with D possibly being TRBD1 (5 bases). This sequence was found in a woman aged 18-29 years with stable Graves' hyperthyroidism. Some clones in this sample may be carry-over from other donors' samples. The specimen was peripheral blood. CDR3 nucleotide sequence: TGTGCCAGCGGTGGGGGGGAAAACACTGAAGCTTTCTTT. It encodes CASGGGENTEAFF.